The entry below gives a single TCR beta chain sequence along with its context. The sample belongs to a study of CD8 T cells in Susac syndrome. Included as multiple sclerosis controls were treatment-naive patients who had stable or active relapsing-remitting disease. TEMRA cells were FACS-enriched, unlike CD8+ and CD4+ T cells, which were negatively isolated. It was with random hexamers that about 0.45 to 1 ug RNA was reverse transcribed. Amplification of TCR beta CDR3 was carried out by immunoSEQ multiplex PCR, which covered 54 Vbeta and 13 Jbeta segments. MiXCR, applied by TCRdb to the immunoSEQ multiplex PCR reads, yields one record per CDR3 protein. In the table there are roughly 400,000 distinct CDR3 sequences, around 85% of which are singletons. Sample: CD8+ T cells from PBMCs. The TCR was taken from a human donor with multiple sclerosis.

The DNA of the CDR3 is TGTGCCAGCAGTGAAGATGTTCTATACCTGAACACTGAAGCTTTCTTT. It is translated as CASSEDVLYLNTEAFF. This rearrangement joins TRBV6-1 to TRBJ1-1; D unclear. Germline V gene sequence: CDR1 MNHNS, CDR2 SASEGT. Between the trimmed V and J ends, which lost 1 base and 0 bases, there was a span of 12 bases. The CDR3 is 16 residues long.